These 18 T cell receptor beta chains were all obtained from the same sample, sequenced in a study of Ad26.COV2.S vaccination and SARS-CoV-2 variants. The method was immunoSEQ multiplex PCR; TCRdb's version includes in-frame clones alone and lacks a portion of them. The data hold roughly 380,000 clones, with approximately 90% observed a single time. Treatment meaning: some 20 received Ad26.COV2.S at low or high dose, single or two shots; about 5 received placebo; per-sample allocation not given. Day 63 following the first vaccine or placebo injection was when the samples were taken. The sample here was peripheral blood, taken in a trial of Ad26.COV2.S vaccine versus placebo. These TCRs come from a person aged 18-60 years who received the Ad26.COV2.S COVID-19 vaccine or a placebo.

CDR3 region: CASSAGTAYGYTF. For the CDR3, the DNA is TGTGCCAGCAGCGCTGGGACGGCATATGGCTACACCTTC. The rearrangement joins TRBV27 to TRBJ1-2; weak D call: TRBD1 (5 bases). V lost 6 bases, J lost 5 bases, and 13 bases lay in between. Per germline, CDR1 MNHEY and CDR2 SMNVEV (reference sequence). The CDR3 loop spans 13 amino acids.

The chain employs TRBV7-9 and TRBJ2-3; TRBD1 aligns across 10 bases. V trimming: 5 bases; J trimming: 6 bases; junction bases outside the gene matches: 14. The CDR3 runs 17 residues. Germline V CDR1 and CDR2: SEHNR, FQNEAQ (reference sequence). As DNA, the CDR3 is TGTGCCAGCAGCCCCTACCCCGAAGACAGGGGGCCGGATACGCAGTATTTT. Protein product: CASSPYPEDRGPDTQYF.

The chain links TRBV6-5 to TRBJ1-2; TRBD1 matches 9 bases. Trimming removed 6 bases from V and 6 bases from J; junction bases left unmatched: 5. The germline gives CDR1 MNHEY, CDR2 SVGAGI. CDR3 length: 13 amino acids. The CDR3 spells CASRIQGANGYTF. The CDR3 DNA follows: TGTGCCAGCAGGATACAGGGGGCTAATGGCTACACCTTC.

The chain has TRBV9 and TRBJ1-2, with a tentative D call TRBD1 (5 bases). This CDR3 is built from 15 residues. Trimming cost V 1 base and J 7 bases, with 17 bases left between them. Germline-derived CDR1 and CDR2 are SGDLS and YYNGEE. CDR3: CASSVYDIGTAGYTF. In DNA, the CDR3 is TGTGCCAGCAGCGTATATGACATTGGGACCGCTGGCTACACCTTC.

The V gene is TRBV7-2, the J gene TRBJ2-1; 10 bases line up with TRBD2. Per germline, CDR1 SGHTA and CDR2 FQGNSA. Trimming cost V 0 bases and J 0 bases; bases outside gene matches: 8. This CDR3 spans 19 amino acids. The CDR3 protein is CASSLARTAGGSSYNEQFF. CDR3 nucleotide sequence: TGTGCCAGCAGCTTAGCGCGTACAGCGGGGGGGAGCTCCTACAATGAGCAGTTCTTC.

The V and J genes are TRBV29-1 and TRBJ1-2, with D hard to call. The CDR3 loop spans 16 amino acids. Trimming pared 6 bases from V and 0 bases from J, leaving 20 bases between. Germline V CDR1 and CDR2: SQVTM, ANQGSEA. This chain's CDR3 is CSVKPPGRVANYGYTF. In nucleotides, the CDR3 is TGCAGCGTCAAACCCCCAGGACGGGTTGCTAACTATGGCTACACCTTC.

The rearrangement uses TRBV10-3 and TRBJ2-7; TRBD1 agrees at 7 bases. CDR1 and CDR2 from the germline V gene are ENHRY and SYGVKD. Trimming removed 0 bases from V and 2 bases from J; junction bases left unmatched: 4. This CDR3 contains 15 residues. CDR3 sequence: CAISESTGQAYEQYF. CDR3 sequence (DNA): TGTGCCATCAGTGAGTCGACCGGACAGGCCTACGAGCAGTACTTC.

This chain uses TRBV9 with TRBJ1-4; D ambiguous. Germline CDR1 reads SGDLS; CDR2 reads YYNGEE. The CDR3 spans 14 residues. Trimming took off 0 bases at V and 5 bases at J, with 8 bases between the two ends. CDR3 DNA sequence: TGTGCCAGCAGCGTAGCTGCCGGGAATGAAAAACTGTTTTTT. The encoded protein is CASSVAAGNEKLFF. The full variable domain, with the rest looked up from reference TRBV9 and TRBJ1-4, is DSGVTQTPKHLITATGQRVTLRCSPRSGDLSVYWYQQSLDQGLQFLIQYYNGEERAKGNILERFSAQQFPDLHSELNLSSLELGDSALYFCASSVAAGNEKLFFGSGTQLSVL.

The chain combines TRBV29-1 with TRBJ2-5, with D maybe TRBD1 (7 bases). This CDR3 comprises 15 residues. Germline V lookup: CDR1 SQVTM, CDR2 ANQGSEA. V was pared by 8 bases and J by 2 bases, with 21 bases between. The CDR3 region has the DNA TGCAGCACGGGGTGGCGGGACAGACCACAAGAGACCCAGTACTTC. Translated: CSTGWRDRPQETQYF. The variable domain in full, with the rest retrieved from reference TRBV29-1 and TRBJ2-5, is SAVISQKPSRDICQRGTSLTIQCQVDSQVTMMFWYRQQPGQSLTLIATANQGSEATYESGFVIDKFPISRPNLTFSTLTVSNMSPEDSSIYLCSTGWRDRPQETQYFGPGTRLLVL.

The chain couples TRBV5-5 to TRBJ1-2; 7 bases align to TRBD1. The CDR3 is 13 residues long. Germline lookup yields CDR1 SGHKS and CDR2 YYEKEE (reference sequence). V was pared by 4 bases and J by 6 bases, with 6 bases of the junction left unmatched. The CDR3 nucleotides are TGTGCCAGCAGCACGGACAGGTGGGATGGCTACACCTTC. This gives the protein CASSTDRWDGYTF.

V is TRBV30 and J is TRBJ1-5; TRBD1 might be the D (6 bases). V was cut by 4 bases and J by 3 bases, with 10 bases left in between. This CDR3 contains 13 residues. Per the germline V gene, CDR1 is GTSNPN and CDR2 is SVGIG (reference sequence). The CDR3 loop reads CAWKGDNNQPQHF. CDR3 coding DNA: TGTGCCTGGAAGGGGGATAACAATCAGCCCCAGCATTTT.

The V call is TRBV2, the J call TRBJ2-7; D unclear. The CDR3 sequence is 12 residues long. The germline V and J ends were trimmed by 4 bases and 4 bases, with 8 bases remaining between them. CDR1 SNHLY and CDR2 FYNNEI come from the germline V gene. CDR3 residues: CASSATKYEQYF. The CDR3 DNA is TGTGCCAGCAGTGCGACAAAGTACGAGCAGTACTTC. Looking up the rest from reference TRBV2 and TRBJ2-7 gives the full variable domain: EPEVTQTPSHQVTQMGQEVILRCVPISNHLYFYWYRQILGQKVEFLVSFYNNEISEKSEIFDDQFSVERPDGSNFTLKIRSTKLEDSAMYFCASSATKYEQYFGPGTRLTVT.

The chain joins TRBV7-8 to TRBJ1-1, with 7 bases identical to TRBD1. There are 12 residues in the CDR3. The V and J ends lost 3 bases and 7 bases, in that order; junction bases with no gene match: 2. CDR1 SGHVS and CDR2 FQNEAQ come from the germline V gene. The CDR3 loop is CASSFWTGEAFF. The CDR3 region has the DNA TGTGCCAGCAGCTTTTGGACAGGTGAAGCTTTCTTT. Complete variable domain (other parts from reference TRBV7-8 and TRBJ1-1): GAGVSQSPRYKVAKRGQDVALRCDPISGHVSLFWYQQALGQGPEFLTYFQNEAQLDKSGLPSDRFFAERPEGSVSTLKIQRTQQEDSAVYLCASSFWTGEAFFGQGTRLTVV.

The rearrangement links TRBV3-1 (or the pseudogene TRBV3-2) to TRBJ1-4, with 11 bases matching TRBD1. Germline V gene sequence: CDR1 LGHDT, CDR2 YNNKEL (reference sequence). V lost 5 bases to trimming and J lost 9 bases; unmatched junction nucleotides: 14. The CDR3 consists of 17 residues. The CDR3 DNA is TGTGCCAGCAGCTACGTAGGGACAGGGGGGCCCCAAAAAAAACTGTTTTTT. It yields the protein CASSYVGTGGPQKKLFF.

This chain joins TRBV11-2 and TRBJ2-7; D remains unclear. Germline values: CDR1 SGHAT, CDR2 FQNNGV. The CDR3 consists of 14 residues. V lost 0 bases and J lost 3, with 9 bases in between. In nucleotides, the CDR3 is TGTGCCAGCAGCTTAGAGGGGATGGACTACGAGCAGTACTTC. Its translation is CASSLEGMDYEQYF.

The chain carries TRBV6-2 or TRBV6-3 and TRBJ1-5, with TRBD1 matching 8 bases. V dropped 6 bases and J dropped 2; count of bases not matched to a gene: 3. This CDR3 spans 14 amino acids. Germline CDR1 and CDR2: MNHEY and SVGEGT. CDR3 amino acids: CASSLTGGNQPQHF. For the CDR3, the DNA is TGTGCCAGCAGCTTGACAGGGGGCAATCAGCCCCAGCATTTT.

This clone has just one count. The chain joins TRBV5-8 to TRBJ1-4; 7 bases line up with TRBD1. Per the germline V gene, CDR1 is SGHTS and CDR2 is YDEGEE. V shed 4 bases, J shed 8 bases, and the junction held 8 bases outside the gene matches. The CDR3 runs to 14 residues. This CDR3 reads CASSATGVGEKLFF. For the CDR3, the DNA is TGTGCCAGCAGCGCAACAGGGGTCGGGGAAAAACTGTTTTTT.

This clone appeared a few times. The genes are TRBV19 and TRBJ2-2, with D possibly TRBD1 on 5 matching bases. Trimming pared 2 bases from V and 8 bases from J, leaving 12 bases between. This CDR3 is 14 amino acids long. Germline lookup yields CDR1 LNHDA and CDR2 SQIVND (reference sequence). The CDR3 reads CASSIIKGVGELFF. DNA for the CDR3: TGTGCCAGTAGTATAATCAAAGGGGTTGGGGAGCTGTTTTTT.